This T cell receptor beta chain was identified during a study of T cell repertoires in cytomegalovirus infection. For the study at large: It can be stated that public TCR beta signatures indicated CMV infection as well as a matching HLA type. General study results and limits: CMV-specific TCR beta clonotypes restricted by HLA-C were the ones dominating the ex vivo response. People with CMV and the relevant HLA were identified by cumulative public TCR beta family frequency.

TCRdb re-analysed the reads in MiXCR, keeping a single row per CDR3 protein. The sample contains some 300,000 distinct CDR3 sequences, roughly a tenth of which appear only once. This clonotype was recorded at least ten times. Its cognate antigen is unknown. CDR1 and CDR2 (germline): SGHKS, YYEKEE (reference sequence). The V end was cut by 4 bases, the J end by 2 bases, with 15 bases between. This CDR3 contains 15 residues. The chain employs TRBV5-5 and TRBJ2-5; D may match TRBD1 or TRBD2 (5 bases each). The TCR sequence derives from a human donor in good health (CMV status not recorded). Some clones in this sample may be carry-over from other donors' samples. Input material: PBMCs. CDR3 in amino acids: CASSPPRGRQETQYF. The CDR3 coding sequence is TGTGCCAGCAGCCCACCCCGGGGACGGCAAGAGACCCAGTACTTC. The whole variable domain, filled in from reference TRBV5-5 and TRBJ2-5, reads DAGVTQSPTHLIKTRGQQVTLRCSPISGHKSVSWYQQVLGQGPQFIFQYYEKEERGRGNFPDRFSARQFPNYSSELNVNALLLGDSALYLCASSPPRGRQETQYFGPGTRLLVL.